The clone carrying this T cell receptor beta chain was counted ten times or more. This specimen belongs to a study of patients and donors after allogeneic stem cell transplantation. Germline assignment: CDR1 SGHRS and CDR2 YFSETQ. The length of the CDR3 is 14 residues. Trimming shortened V by 4 bases and J by 3 bases, and 12 bases separated the two germline ends. Via MiXCR, TCRdb re-called the RT-PCR reads, giving one row per CDR3 protein. The sample holds 70,000 to 100,000 distinct CDR3 sequences, approximately 5.2% seen once. The TCR sequence derives from a human donor who was either an allogeneic HSCT recipient or a stem cell or donor lymphocyte infusion donor (not recorded which). It is not recorded whose cells these are; they may come from a transplant donor. J is TRBJ2-3 and V is TRBV5-1; no clear D. Sequencing input: blood, either unsorted or a sorted T cell fraction (not recorded which). The CDR3 region has the DNA TGCGCCAGCAGCCAGCTAGGTGTTACAGATACGCAGTATTTT. Translated, it gives CASSQLGVTDTQYF.